This T cell receptor beta chain is from a study of shared clonotypes between healthy human individuals. This CDR3 contains 13 residues. Trimming removed 6 bases from V and 3 bases from J, with 9 bases in between. The germline V gene encodes CDR1 SEHNR and CDR2 FQNEAQ (reference sequence). Here immunoSEQ multiplex PCR was the method, and the copy in TCRdb shows in-frame clones only, minus some. In the table there are about 470,000 clones, more than 75% of which are singletons. The receptor's source is a woman between 40 and 55 years old in good health. Some clones in this sample may be carry-over from other donors' samples. Sequencing was done on a sample of PBMCs. V is TRBV7-9 and J is TRBJ1-3; unclear D gene. The CDR3 loop reads CASSSILGNTIYF. As DNA, the CDR3 is TGTGCCAGCAGTTCTATTCTTGGAAACACCATATATTTT.